This T cell receptor beta chain was sequenced in a study of shared clonotypes between healthy human individuals. Study-wide points: The four-donor shared clonotypes exceeded non-shared clonotypes in generation probability, with non-shared ones scoring lower.

This clone was detected once. Antigen specificity is unknown. Just one base apart from a much larger clone, this may be a read error. The donors were adults (healthy and HIV-negative) with no recent acute infections or vaccinations. Negatively enriched CD4+ T cells were divided by CD45RA into naive and memory. Germline V gene sequence: CDR1 SGHRS, CDR2 YFSETQ. The CDR3 consists of 14 residues. Original analysis: ImmunoSEQ only sent back junction sequences with no quality scores, so filtering was done differently. This table comes from immunoSEQ multiplex PCR, and its TCRdb copy is limited to in-frame clones, with some not included. V and J calls and clone size are as listed in that table; D and trimming were resolved from the DNA. The table records around 1,100,000 clones, about 72% of them present only once.

V is TRBV5-1 and J is TRBJ2-7, with a possible D match to TRBD1 (5 bases). The TCR originated in a young man in good health. Some clones in this sample may be carry-over from other donors' samples. The sequenced sample consisted of memory CD4+ T cells from PBMCs. Indicated subset: CD45RA-negative fraction. CDR3 nucleotide sequence: TGCGCCAGCAGCTTGGACAGGCCGAAGGACGAGCAGTGCTTC. Protein: CASSLDRPKDEQCF.